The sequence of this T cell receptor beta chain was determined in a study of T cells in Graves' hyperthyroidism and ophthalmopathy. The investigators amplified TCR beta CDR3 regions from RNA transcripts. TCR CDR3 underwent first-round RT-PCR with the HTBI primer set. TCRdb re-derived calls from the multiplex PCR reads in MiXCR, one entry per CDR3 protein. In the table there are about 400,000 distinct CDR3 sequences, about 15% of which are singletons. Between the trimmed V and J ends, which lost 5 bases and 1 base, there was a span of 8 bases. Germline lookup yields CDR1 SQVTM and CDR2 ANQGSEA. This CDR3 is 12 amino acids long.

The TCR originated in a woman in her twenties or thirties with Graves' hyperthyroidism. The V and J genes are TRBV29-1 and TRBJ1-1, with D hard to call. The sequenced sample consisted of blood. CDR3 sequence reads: CSVIPGNTEAFF. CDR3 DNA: TGCAGCGTTATCCCAGGGAACACTGAAGCTTTCTTT.